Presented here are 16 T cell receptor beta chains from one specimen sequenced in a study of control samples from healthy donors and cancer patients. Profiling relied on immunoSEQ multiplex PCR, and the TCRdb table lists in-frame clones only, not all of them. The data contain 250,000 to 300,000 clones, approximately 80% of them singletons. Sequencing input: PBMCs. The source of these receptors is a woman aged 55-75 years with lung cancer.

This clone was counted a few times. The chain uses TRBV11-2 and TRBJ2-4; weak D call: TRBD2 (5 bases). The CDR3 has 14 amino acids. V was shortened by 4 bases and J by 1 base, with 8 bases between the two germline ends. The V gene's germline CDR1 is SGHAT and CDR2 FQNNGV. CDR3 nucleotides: TGTGCCAGCAGCTCCGGGATCGCCAAAAACATTCAGTACTTC. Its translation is CASSSGIAKNIQYF.

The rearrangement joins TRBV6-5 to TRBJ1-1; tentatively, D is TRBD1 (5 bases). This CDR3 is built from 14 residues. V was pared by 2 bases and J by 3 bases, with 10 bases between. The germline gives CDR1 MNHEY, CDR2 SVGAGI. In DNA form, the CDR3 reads TGTGCCAGCAGTTACGGGGGGGTGGACACTGAAGCTTTCTTT. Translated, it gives CASSYGGVDTEAFF.

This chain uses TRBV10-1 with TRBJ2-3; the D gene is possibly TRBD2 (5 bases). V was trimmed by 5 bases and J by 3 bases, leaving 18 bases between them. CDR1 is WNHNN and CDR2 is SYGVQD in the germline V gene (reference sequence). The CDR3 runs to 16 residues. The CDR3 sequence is CASSPSERFGTDTQYF. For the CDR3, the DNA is TGCGCCAGCAGTCCTTCAGAGCGGTTTGGGACAGATACGCAGTATTTT.

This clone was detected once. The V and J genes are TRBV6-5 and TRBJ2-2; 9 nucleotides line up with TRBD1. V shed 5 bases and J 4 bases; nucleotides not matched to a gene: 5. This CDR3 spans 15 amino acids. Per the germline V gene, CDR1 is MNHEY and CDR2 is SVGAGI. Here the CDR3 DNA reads TGTGCCAGCAGTCCCTCGACAGGGGGCACCGGGGAGCTGTTTTTT. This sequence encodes CASSPSTGGTGELFF.

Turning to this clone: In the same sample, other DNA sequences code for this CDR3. CDR3 residues: CASSYSRGSYEQYF. The CDR3 DNA follows: TGTGCCAGCAGTTACAGCAGGGGGAGTTACGAGCAGTACTTC. This chain uses TRBV6-5 with TRBJ2-7; 7 bases agree with TRBD1. CDR3 length: 14 residues. V was pared by 2 bases and J by 4 bases, with 5 bases of the junction left unmatched. The germline CDR1 and CDR2 sequences are MNHEY and SVGAGI.

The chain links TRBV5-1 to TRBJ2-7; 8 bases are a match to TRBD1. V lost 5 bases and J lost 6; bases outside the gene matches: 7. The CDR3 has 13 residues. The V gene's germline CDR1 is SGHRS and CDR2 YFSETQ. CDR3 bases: TGCGCCAGCAGTGAGCCAGGGGGCGCCGAGCAGTACTTC. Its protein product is CASSEPGGAEQYF.

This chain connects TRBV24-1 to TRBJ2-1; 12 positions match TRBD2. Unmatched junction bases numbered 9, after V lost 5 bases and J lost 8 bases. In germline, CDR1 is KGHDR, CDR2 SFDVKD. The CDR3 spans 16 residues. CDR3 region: CATSGQTSGRFYEQFF. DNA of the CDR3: TGTGCCACCAGTGGCCAAACTAGCGGGAGGTTCTATGAGCAGTTCTTC.

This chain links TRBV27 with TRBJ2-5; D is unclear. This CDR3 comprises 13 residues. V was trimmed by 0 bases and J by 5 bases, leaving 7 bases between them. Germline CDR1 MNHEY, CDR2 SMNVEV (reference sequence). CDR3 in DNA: TGTGCCAGCAGTTTATCTCTTGGGGAGACCCAGTACTTC. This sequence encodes CASSLSLGETQYF.

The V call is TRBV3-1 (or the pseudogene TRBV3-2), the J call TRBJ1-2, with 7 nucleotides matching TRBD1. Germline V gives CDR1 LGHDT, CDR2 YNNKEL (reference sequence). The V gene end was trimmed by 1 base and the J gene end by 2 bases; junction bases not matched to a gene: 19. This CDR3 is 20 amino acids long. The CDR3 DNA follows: TGTGCCAGCAGCCAAGTTCCACCGGGACAGAGCCACCGTTTCAACTATGGCTACACCTTC. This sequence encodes CASSQVPPGQSHRFNYGYTF.

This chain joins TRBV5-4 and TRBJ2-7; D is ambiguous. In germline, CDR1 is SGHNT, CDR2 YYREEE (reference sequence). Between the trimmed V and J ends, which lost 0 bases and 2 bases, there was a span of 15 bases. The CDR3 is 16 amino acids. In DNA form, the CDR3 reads TGTGCCAGCAGCTTGGGTTCAGGAGCTGGGCCCTACGAGCAGTACTTC. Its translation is CASSLGSGAGPYEQYF.

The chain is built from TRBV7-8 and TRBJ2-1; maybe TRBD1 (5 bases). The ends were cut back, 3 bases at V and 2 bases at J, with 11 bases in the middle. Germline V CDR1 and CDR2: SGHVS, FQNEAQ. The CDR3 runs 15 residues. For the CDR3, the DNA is TGTGCCAGCAGCTTTGGGCAGGGCGCCTACAATGAGCAGTTCTTC. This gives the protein CASSFGQGAYNEQFF.

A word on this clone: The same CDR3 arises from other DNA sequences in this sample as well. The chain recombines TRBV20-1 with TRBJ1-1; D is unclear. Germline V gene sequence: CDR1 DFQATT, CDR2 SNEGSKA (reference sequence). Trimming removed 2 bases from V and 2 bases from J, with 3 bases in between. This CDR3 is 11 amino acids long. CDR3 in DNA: TGCAGTGCTAGATTAAACACTGAAGCTTTCTTT. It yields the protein CSARLNTEAFF.

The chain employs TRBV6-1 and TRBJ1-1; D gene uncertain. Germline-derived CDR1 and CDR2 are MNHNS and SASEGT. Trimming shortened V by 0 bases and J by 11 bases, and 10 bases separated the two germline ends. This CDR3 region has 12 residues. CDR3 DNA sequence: TGTGCCAGCAGTGAAGCCCCGCTGTGGGCTTTCTTT. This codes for CASSEAPLWAFF.

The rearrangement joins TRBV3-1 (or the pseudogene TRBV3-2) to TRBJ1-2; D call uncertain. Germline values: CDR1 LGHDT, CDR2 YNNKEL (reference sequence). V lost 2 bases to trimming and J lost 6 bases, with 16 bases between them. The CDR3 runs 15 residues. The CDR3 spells CASSQHLTQSNGYTF. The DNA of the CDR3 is TGTGCCAGCAGCCAACACCTAACGCAGTCCAATGGCTACACCTTC.

The CDR3 here is CAISGPGQGKGFQGTDTQYF. The CDR3 DNA reads as TGTGCCATCTCGGGACCGGGACAGGGAAAGGGTTTCCAGGGAACAGATACGCAGTATTTT. The chain employs TRBV10-3 and TRBJ2-3; 9 bases agree with TRBD1. Germline values: CDR1 ENHRY, CDR2 SYGVKD. The J segment lost 3 bases and the V segment lost 8 bases, leaving 24 bases of the junction unmatched. CDR3 length: 20 residues.

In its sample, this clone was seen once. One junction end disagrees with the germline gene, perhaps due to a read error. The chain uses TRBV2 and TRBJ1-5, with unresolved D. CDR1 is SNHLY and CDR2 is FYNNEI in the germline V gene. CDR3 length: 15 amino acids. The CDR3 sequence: CVSSDDSGADQPQHF. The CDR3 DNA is TGTGTCAGCAGTGATGATTCGGGTGCCGATCAGCCCCAGCATTTT.